This T cell receptor beta chain is drawn from a study of vaccination effects on CD4 cells after COVID-19. Study findings and constraints: Whether induced by infection or by vaccine, clones showed marked clonal contraction late after vaccination.

About this clone: Its antigen remains unidentified.

The CDR3 contains 14 residues. The V gene's germline CDR1 is SGHAT and CDR2 FQNNGV. Trimming removed 1 base from V and 4 bases from J, with 9 bases in between. Produced via immunoSEQ multiplex PCR; TCRdb's table is partial and in-frame only. The sample includes under 15,000 clones, approximately 70% of them seen just once. Expansion with viral peptide pools was applied to antigen-specific CD4+ T cells by the ViraFEST assay prior to sequencing. Isolation of CD4+ T cells took place after approximately 10 days of culture. The person acquired a PCR-confirmed SARS-CoV-2 infection between March and December 2020. All study participants received two doses of BNT162b2 or mRNA-1273 vaccine. Days 3 and 7 were when half the medium was replaced with IL-2 medium.

This TCR was sampled from a human donor who had a prior SARS-CoV-2 infection. Source: CD4+ T cells from PBMCs cultured with HCoV-NL63 spike peptides, taken after COVID-19 vaccination. The J gene is TRBJ2-3, the V gene TRBV11-2, with no clear D. Here the CDR3 reads CASSLASASDTQYF. In DNA form, the CDR3 reads TGTGCCAGCAGCTTAGCGTCAGCATCAGATACGCAGTATTTT.